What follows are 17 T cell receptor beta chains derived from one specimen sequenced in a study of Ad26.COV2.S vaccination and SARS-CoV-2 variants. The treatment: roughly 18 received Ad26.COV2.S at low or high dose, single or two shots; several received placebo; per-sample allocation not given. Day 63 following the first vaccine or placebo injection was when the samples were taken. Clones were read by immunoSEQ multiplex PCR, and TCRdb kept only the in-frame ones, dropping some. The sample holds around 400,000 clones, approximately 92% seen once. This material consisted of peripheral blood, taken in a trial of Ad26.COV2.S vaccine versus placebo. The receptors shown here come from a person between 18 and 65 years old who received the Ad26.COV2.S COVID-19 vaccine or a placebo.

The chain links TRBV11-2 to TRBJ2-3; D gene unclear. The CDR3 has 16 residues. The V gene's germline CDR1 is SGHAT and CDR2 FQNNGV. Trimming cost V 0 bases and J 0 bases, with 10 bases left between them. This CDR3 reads CASSLELAGSTDTQYF. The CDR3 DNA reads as TGTGCCAGCAGCTTAGAGCTGGCCGGGAGCACAGATACGCAGTATTTT.

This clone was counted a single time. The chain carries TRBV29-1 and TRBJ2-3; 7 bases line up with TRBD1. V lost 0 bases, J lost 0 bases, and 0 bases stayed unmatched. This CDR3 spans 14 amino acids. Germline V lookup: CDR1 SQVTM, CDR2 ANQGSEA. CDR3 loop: CSVEEGQSTDTQYF. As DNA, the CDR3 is TGCAGCGTTGAAGAGGGACAGAGCACAGATACGCAGTATTTT.

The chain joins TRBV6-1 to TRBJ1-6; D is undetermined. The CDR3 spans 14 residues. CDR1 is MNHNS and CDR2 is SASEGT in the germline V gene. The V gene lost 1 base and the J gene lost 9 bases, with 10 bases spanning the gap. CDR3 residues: CASSEGRVVSPLHF. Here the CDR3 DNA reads TGTGCCAGCAGTGAAGGGAGAGTGGTTTCACCCCTCCACTTT.

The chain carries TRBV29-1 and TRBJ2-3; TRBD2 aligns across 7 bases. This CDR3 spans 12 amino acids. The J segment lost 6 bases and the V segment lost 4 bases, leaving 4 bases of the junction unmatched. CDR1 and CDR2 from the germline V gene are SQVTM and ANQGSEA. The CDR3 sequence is CSVGTSMDTQYF. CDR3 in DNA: TGCAGCGTTGGGACTAGTATGGATACGCAGTATTTT.

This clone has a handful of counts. CDR3 nucleotide sequence: TGTGCCAGCAGTTTTCGAGATACGCAGTATTTT. Its translation is CASSFRDTQYF. The chain carries TRBV12-3 or TRBV12-4 and TRBJ2-3, with D unclear. The length of the CDR3 is 11 residues. Trimming left V 3 bases short and J 5 bases short, with 3 bases between.

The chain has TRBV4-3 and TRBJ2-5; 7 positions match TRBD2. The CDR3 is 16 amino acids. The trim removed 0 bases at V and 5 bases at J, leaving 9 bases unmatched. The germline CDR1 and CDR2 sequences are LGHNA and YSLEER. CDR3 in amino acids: CASSQDMAGDRETQYF. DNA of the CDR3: TGCGCCAGCAGCCAAGATATGGCGGGAGATCGGGAGACCCAGTACTTC.

The CDR3 DNA reads as TGTGCCAGCAGGTATAGACTAGCCAGGCCCACAGATACGCAGTATTTT. Its translation is CASRYRLARPTDTQYF. This chain uses TRBV2 with TRBJ2-3, with 7 bases fitting TRBD2. Germline CDR1 and CDR2: SNHLY and FYNNEI. CDR3 length: 16 amino acids. Trimming cost V 6 bases and J 2 bases; bases outside gene matches: 11.

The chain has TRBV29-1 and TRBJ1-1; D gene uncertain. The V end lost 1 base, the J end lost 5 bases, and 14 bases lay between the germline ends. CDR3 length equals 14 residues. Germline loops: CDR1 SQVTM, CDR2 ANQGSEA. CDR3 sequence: CSVEVPAFFTEAFF. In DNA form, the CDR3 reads TGCAGCGTTGAAGTCCCGGCCTTTTTTACTGAAGCTTTCTTT.

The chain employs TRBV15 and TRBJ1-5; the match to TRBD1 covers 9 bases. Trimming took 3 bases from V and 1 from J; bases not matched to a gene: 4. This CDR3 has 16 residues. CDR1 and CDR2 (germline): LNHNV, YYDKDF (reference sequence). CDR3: CATSRAQGASNQPQHF. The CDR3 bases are TGTGCCACCAGCAGGGCACAGGGGGCGAGCAATCAGCCCCAGCATTTT.

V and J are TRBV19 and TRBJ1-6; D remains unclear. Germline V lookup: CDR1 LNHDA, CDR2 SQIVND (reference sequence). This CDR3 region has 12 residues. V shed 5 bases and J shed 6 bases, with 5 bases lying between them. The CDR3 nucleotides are TGTGCCAGTAGTCCCAGTAATTCACCCCTCCACTTT. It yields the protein CASSPSNSPLHF.

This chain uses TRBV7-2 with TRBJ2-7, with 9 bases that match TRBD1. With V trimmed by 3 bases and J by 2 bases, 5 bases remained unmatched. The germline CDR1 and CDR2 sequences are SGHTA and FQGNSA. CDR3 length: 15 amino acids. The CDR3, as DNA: TGTGCCAGCAGCTTTGAACAGGGGGCTCCCTACGAGCAGTACTTC. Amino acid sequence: CASSFEQGAPYEQYF.

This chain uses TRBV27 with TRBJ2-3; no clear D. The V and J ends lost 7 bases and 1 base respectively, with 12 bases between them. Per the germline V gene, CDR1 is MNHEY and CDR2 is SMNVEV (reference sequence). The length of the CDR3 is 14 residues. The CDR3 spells CASTYHGGTDTQYF. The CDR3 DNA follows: TGTGCCAGCACCTACCACGGTGGCACAGATACGCAGTATTTT.

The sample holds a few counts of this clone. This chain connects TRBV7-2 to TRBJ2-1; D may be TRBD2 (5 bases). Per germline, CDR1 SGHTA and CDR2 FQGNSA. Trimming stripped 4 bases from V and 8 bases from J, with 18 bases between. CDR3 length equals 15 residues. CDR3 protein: CASSSGNPSGHEQFF. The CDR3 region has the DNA TGTGCCAGCAGCTCCGGGAACCCCTCTGGCCATGAGCAGTTCTTC.

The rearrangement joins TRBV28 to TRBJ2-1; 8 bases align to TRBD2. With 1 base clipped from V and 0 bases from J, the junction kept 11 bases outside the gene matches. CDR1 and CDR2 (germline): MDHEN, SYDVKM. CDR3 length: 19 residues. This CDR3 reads CASSLYSLAEESSYNEQFF. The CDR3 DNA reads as TGTGCCAGCAGTTTATATTCACTAGCGGAGGAGAGCTCCTACAATGAGCAGTTCTTC.

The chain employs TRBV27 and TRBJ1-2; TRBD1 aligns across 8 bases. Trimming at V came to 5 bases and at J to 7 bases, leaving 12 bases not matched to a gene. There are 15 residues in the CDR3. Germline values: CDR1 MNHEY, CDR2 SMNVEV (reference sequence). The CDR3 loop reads CASSPRQGTLSGYTF. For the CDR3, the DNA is TGTGCCAGCAGTCCCAGACAGGGGACGTTGAGTGGCTACACCTTC.

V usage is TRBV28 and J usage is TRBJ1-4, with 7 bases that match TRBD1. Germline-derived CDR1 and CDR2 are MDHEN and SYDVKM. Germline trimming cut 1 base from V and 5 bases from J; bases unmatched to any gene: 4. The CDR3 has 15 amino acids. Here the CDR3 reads CASSLFGQANEKLFF. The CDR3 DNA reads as TGTGCCAGCAGTTTATTCGGACAGGCGAATGAAAAACTGTTTTTT. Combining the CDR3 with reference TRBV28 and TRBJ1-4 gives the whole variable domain DVKVTQSSRYLVKRTGEKVFLECVQDMDHENMFWYRQDPGLGLRLIYFSYDVKMKEKGDIPEGYSVSREKKERFSLILESASTNQTSMYLCASSLFGQANEKLFFGSGTQLSVL.

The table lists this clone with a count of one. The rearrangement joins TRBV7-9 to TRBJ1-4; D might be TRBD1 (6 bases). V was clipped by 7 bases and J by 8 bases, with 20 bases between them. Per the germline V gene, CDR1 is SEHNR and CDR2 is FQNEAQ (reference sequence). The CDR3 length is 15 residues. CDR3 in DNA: TGTGCCAGCATCCCCTCAGGGGCGCCTAGGGAAAAACTGTTTTTT. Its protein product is CASIPSGAPREKLFF.